This is a list of T cell receptor beta chains from one sample in a study of T cell repertoires in cytomegalovirus infection. A single record per CDR3 protein comes from TCRdb applying MiXCR to the reads. This table has approximately 270,000 distinct CDR3 sequences, 20% to 25% appearing once. Their target antigens are unknown. The specimen comprised cultured PBMCs, sampled from culture after CMV antigen stimulation. All receptors come from a human donor in good health (CMV status not recorded). Some clones in this sample may be carry-over from other donors' samples. Each CDR3 is given with its conserved first and last residue. A D gene is named only where the DNA matches it firmly. The size entry is marked missing in some rows and otherwise reads once, few, many or a size class.

v_gene: TRBV15; abundance: -; j_gene: TRBJ2-1; d_gene: TRBD2; CDR3aa: CATSTFYSGRGGGEQFF; CDR3nt: TGTGCCACCAGCACCTTTTATAGCGGGAGAGGAGGGGGTGAGCAGTTCTTC
v_gene: TRBV7-6; abundance: -; j_gene: TRBJ2-5; d_gene: -; CDR3aa: CASLGSMETQYF; CDR3nt: TGTGCCAGCTTGGGATCCATGGAGACCCAGTACTTC
v_gene: TRBV30; abundance: -; j_gene: TRBJ2-7; d_gene: TRBD1; CDR3aa: CAWSRPGTGVHEQYF; CDR3nt: TGTGCCTGGAGTCGTCCCGGGACAGGGGTCCACGAGCAGTACTTC
v_gene: TRBV6-2/TRBV6-3; abundance: -; j_gene: TRBJ2-1; d_gene: -; CDR3aa: CASSYGAYNEQFF; CDR3nt: TGTGCCAGCAGTTACGGGGCCTACAATGAGCAGTTCTTC
v_gene: TRBV29-1; abundance: -; j_gene: TRBJ1-2; d_gene: -; CDR3aa: CSVSTGYSGYTF; CDR3nt: TGCAGCGTTTCCACAGGGTACTCTGGCTACACCTTC
v_gene: TRBV28; abundance: many; j_gene: TRBJ2-5; d_gene: TRBD2; CDR3aa: CASSPHSGSGKTQYF; CDR3nt: TGTGCCAGCAGTCCCCATAGCGGGAGTGGGAAGACCCAGTACTTC
v_gene: TRBV18; abundance: few; j_gene: TRBJ1-4; d_gene: -; CDR3aa: CASSTGSNEKLFF; CDR3nt: TGTGCCAGCTCGACGGGGTCTAATGAAAAACTGTTTTTT
v_gene: TRBV12-5; abundance: -; j_gene: TRBJ2-7; d_gene: -; CDR3aa: CASGWVRTGKKQYF; CDR3nt: TGTGCTAGTGGTTGGGTCAGGACGGGAAAGAAGCAGTACTTC
v_gene: TRBV7-2; abundance: -; j_gene: TRBJ1-5; d_gene: TRBD1; CDR3aa: CASSYSFNRDRGNQPQHF; CDR3nt: TGTGCCAGCAGCTACTCATTCAATAGGGACAGGGGAAATCAGCCCCAGCATTTT
v_gene: TRBV27; abundance: -; j_gene: TRBJ1-5; d_gene: -; CDR3aa: CASSSIITQPQHF; CDR3nt: TGTGCCAGCAGTTCTATTATAACTCAGCCCCAGCATTTT
v_gene: TRBV28; abundance: many; j_gene: TRBJ2-5; d_gene: TRBD2; CDR3aa: CASSPLGRAGETQYF; CDR3nt: TGTGCCAGCAGTCCCTTGGGGAGGGCCGGTGAGACCCAGTACTTC
v_gene: TRBV29-1; abundance: -; j_gene: TRBJ2-7; d_gene: -; CDR3aa: CSVGVRGYEQYF; CDR3nt: TGCAGCGTTGGGGTAAGGGGCTACGAGCAGTACTTC
v_gene: TRBV6-5; abundance: few; j_gene: TRBJ2-1; d_gene: TRBD2; CDR3aa: CASKDLAGVEYNEQFF; CDR3nt: TGTGCCAGCAAAGATCTGGCGGGAGTGGAGTACAATGAGCAGTTCTTC